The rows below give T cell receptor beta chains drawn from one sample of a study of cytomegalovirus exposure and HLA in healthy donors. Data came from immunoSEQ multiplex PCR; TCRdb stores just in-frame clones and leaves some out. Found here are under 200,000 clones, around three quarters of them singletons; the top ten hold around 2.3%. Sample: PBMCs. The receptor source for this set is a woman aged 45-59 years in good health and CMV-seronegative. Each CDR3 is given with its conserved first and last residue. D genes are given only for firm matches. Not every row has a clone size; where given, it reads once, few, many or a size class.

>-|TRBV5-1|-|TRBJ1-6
TGCGCCAGCAGCTTGGGCCGAACAGGGCCCGGGAATTCACCCCTCCACTTT
CASSLGRTGPGNSPLHF
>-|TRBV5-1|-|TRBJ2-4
TGCGCCAGCAGGACGGGGGGCAAGGAAAACATTCAGTACTTC
CASRTGGKENIQYF
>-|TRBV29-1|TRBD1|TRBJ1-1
TGCAGCGTTGAAAAGGGACAGGGAAGGGCTTTCTTT
CSVEKGQGRAFF
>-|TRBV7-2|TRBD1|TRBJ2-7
TGTGCCAGCAGCTTAGAGGGGACAGGCACGAGAGAGCAGTACTTC
CASSLEGTGTREQYF
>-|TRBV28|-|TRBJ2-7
TGTGCCAGCAGTTACAAGGGGACTCCCCGAGGTTTCTACGAGCAGTACTTC
CASSYKGTPRGFYEQYF
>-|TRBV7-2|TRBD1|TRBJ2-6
TGTGCCACCCCGGACAGGGCCGATACTGGGGCCAACGTCCTGACTTTC
CATPDRADTGANVLTF
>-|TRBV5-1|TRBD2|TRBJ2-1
TGCGCCAGCAGCTTGGCTCTCGCGGGAGGGCGGGATGAGCAGTTCTTC
CASSLALAGGRDEQFF
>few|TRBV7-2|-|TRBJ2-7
TGTGCCAGCAGCTTTGGAACGGGTCCCGCCTACGAGCAGTACTTC
CASSFGTGPAYEQYF
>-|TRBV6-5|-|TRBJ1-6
TGTGCCAGCAGCCCAGGGACAAATAATTCACCCCTCCACTTT
CASSPGTNNSPLHF
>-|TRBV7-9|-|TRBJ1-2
TGTGCCAGCAGCCTCCTCAGGGAAGCTGGCTACACCTTC
CASSLLREAGYTF
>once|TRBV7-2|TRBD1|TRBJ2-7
TGTGCCAGCAGCTTTGACAGGGCCGGCCGCTACGAGCAGTACTTC
CASSFDRAGRYEQYF
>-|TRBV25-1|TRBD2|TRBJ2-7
TGTGCCAGCAGTGAGCTAGCGGGTCCCTACGAGCAGTACTTC
CASSELAGPYEQYF
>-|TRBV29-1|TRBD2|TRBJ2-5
TGCAGCGTTGGGCAGGCGGGGGTTCGGGAGACCCAGTACTTC
CSVGQAGVRETQYF
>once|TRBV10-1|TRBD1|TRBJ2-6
TGCGCCTCAGCATTGGGGGACAGGGGGCGTGGGGCCAACGTCCTGACTTTC
CASALGDRGRGANVLTF
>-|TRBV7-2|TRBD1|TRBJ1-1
TGTGCCAGCACCCAGCCGGGACAGGGGGACGGAGCTTTCTTT
CASTQPGQGDGAFF
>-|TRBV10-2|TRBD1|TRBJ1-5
TGCGCCAGCAGTGACCATGGACAGGCTAATCAGCCCCAGCATTTT
CASSDHGQANQPQHF
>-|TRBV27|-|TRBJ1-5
TGTGCCAGCAGTTGGGACAACAATCAGCCCCAGCATTTT
CASSWDNNQPQHF
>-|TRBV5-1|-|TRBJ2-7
TGCGCCAGCAGCTTGGTCGACGGGGACATCTACGAGCAGTACTTC
CASSLVDGDIYEQYF
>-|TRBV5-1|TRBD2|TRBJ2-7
TGCGCCAGCAGCGTAAGTAATAGCGGGCTGAGCTCCTACGAGCAGTACTTC
CASSVSNSGLSSYEQYF
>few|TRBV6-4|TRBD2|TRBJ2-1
TGTGCCAGCAGTGGGACTAGCGGGAGACCCTACAATGAGCAGTTCTTC
CASSGTSGRPYNEQFF
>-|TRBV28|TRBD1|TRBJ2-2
TGTGCCAGCAGTTTATGGGCAGGGGGCTTCGGGGAGCTGTTTTTT
CASSLWAGGFGELFF
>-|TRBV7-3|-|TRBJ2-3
TGTGCCAGCAGCCCAAGGACTCATCCCACAGATACGCAGTATTTT
CASSPRTHPTDTQYF
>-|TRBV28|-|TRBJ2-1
TGTGCCAGCTGCCAAACAGGTGACTCCTACAATGAGCAGTTCTTC
CASCQTGDSYNEQFF
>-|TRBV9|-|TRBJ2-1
TGTGCCAGCAGCGTAGGCGGCAGGGTCGATGAGCAGTTCTTC
CASSVGGRVDEQFF
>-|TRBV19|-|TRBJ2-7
TGTGCCAGTAGTATAGATAGTCGGAGCTACGAGCAGTACTTC
CASSIDSRSYEQYF
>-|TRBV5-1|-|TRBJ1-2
TGCGCCAGCAGCTTGGTCTCACGAGACTATGGCTACACCTTC
CASSLVSRDYGYTF